This TCR beta chain originates from a study of control samples from healthy donors and cancer patients. The CDR3 length is 13 residues. The V end lost 4 bases, the J end lost 0 bases, and 8 bases lay between the germline ends. CDR1 is SGHNT and CDR2 is YYREEE in the germline V gene (reference sequence). Repertoires were generated with immunoSEQ multiplex PCR, while TCRdb's copy carries only in-frame clones and drops some. Found here are about 89,000 clones, about nine tenths of them singletons; the top ten hold more than 20%. The receptor's source is a man aged 30 to 45 in good health. The sample taken for sequencing was blood. The V and J genes are TRBV5-4 and TRBJ2-7; tentatively, D is TRBD1 (5 bases). The CDR3 protein is CASSRGSSYEQYF. The CDR3 DNA reads as TGTGCCAGCAGCAGGGGTAGCTCCTACGAGCAGTACTTC.